This TCR beta chain is drawn from a study of blood T cell repertoires in COVID-19. For the study at large: Whether acute or convalescent, the COVID-19 samples came from the United States, Italy and Spain.

Original processing notes: From reference gene primer amplification, estimates of nucleated cell counts were derived. Profiling relied on immunoSEQ multiplex PCR, and the TCRdb table lists in-frame clones only, not all of them. The D gene and trimming were derived from the DNA, and the V and J assignments and clone size from that table. The repertoire holds 71,000 or so clones, 75% to 90% seen once, with roughly 8.5% in the top ten. The CDR3 has 18 amino acids. V was pared by 0 bases and J by 2 bases, with 12 bases of the junction left unmatched. CDR1 is SGDLS and CDR2 is YYNGEE in the germline V gene.

The rearrangement links TRBV9 to TRBJ2-3, with 7 bases that match TRBD1. The TCR sequence derives from a man between 45 and 60 years old with active COVID-19. The sequenced sample was peripheral blood. The CDR3 here is CASSVASYGQAPTDTQYF. The CDR3 bases are TGTGCCAGCAGCGTAGCTAGTTACGGACAGGCCCCCACAGATACGCAGTATTTT.